One sample yielded the 21 T cell receptor beta chains listed below, sequenced in a study of shared clonotypes between healthy human individuals. CD8 cells regarded as naive lacked CD45RO, were positively chosen for CCR7, and omitted terminally differentiated effector memory CD45RA+ cells. Assay used: immunoSEQ multiplex PCR; TCRdb lists only in-frame clones, some missing. The top ten clones hold 1.5% to 2% of a sample with roughly 2,000,000 clones, roughly 93% of them seen once. Material: naive CD8+ T cells from PBMCs. The receptors originated from a man between 18 and 29 years old in good health. Some clones in this sample may be carry-over from other donors' samples.

The chain employs TRBV6-1 and TRBJ2-7; D remains ambiguous. The CDR3 length is 13 residues. CDR1 is MNHNS and CDR2 is SASEGT in the germline V gene. V dropped 3 bases and J dropped 3 bases, with 9 bases sitting between them. The CDR3 loop is CASSEGRNYEQYF. As DNA, the CDR3 is TGTGCCAGCAGTGAGGGCAGAAACTACGAGCAGTACTTC.

This clone occurred once. The V gene is TRBV14, the J gene TRBJ1-2, with 7 bases fitting TRBD1. The germline gives CDR1 SGHDN, CDR2 FVKESK. The CDR3 loop spans 15 amino acids. The V gene end was trimmed by 0 bases and the J gene end by 8 bases; junction bases not matched to a gene: 9. CDR3 in amino acids: CASSQEDWDRGGYTF. In DNA, the CDR3 is TGTGCCAGCAGCCAAGAAGATTGGGACAGAGGCGGCTACACCTTC.

This clone was counted a single time. This chain links TRBV9 with TRBJ2-7, with 9 bases fitting TRBD1. Germline-derived CDR1 and CDR2 are SGDLS and YYNGEE. The J segment lost 6 bases and the V segment lost 3 bases, leaving 10 bases of the junction unmatched. CDR3 size: 15 residues. The CDR3 sequence: CASSERDRDPFEQYF. The CDR3, as DNA: TGTGCCAGCAGCGAACGGGACAGGGACCCCTTCGAGCAGTACTTC.

The chain uses TRBV19 and TRBJ1-5; no definite D call. The CDR3 consists of 13 residues. The germline V gene encodes CDR1 LNHDA and CDR2 SQIVND (reference sequence). Trimming shortened V by 5 bases and J by 2 bases, and 7 bases separated the two germline ends. CDR3 residues: CASSFSGNQPQHF. CDR3 bases: TGTGCCAGTAGTTTTTCGGGCAATCAGCCCCAGCATTTT.

The J gene is TRBJ2-4, the V gene TRBV28; TRBD2 agrees at 7 bases. Trimming cost V 3 bases and J 0 bases; bases outside gene matches: 5. There are 16 residues in the CDR3. Germline V lookup: CDR1 MDHEN, CDR2 SYDVKM. The CDR3 nucleotides read TGTGCCAGCAGTTTGAGCGGGAACTTAGCCAAAAACATTCAGTACTTC. Translated, it gives CASSLSGNLAKNIQYF.

Concerning this clone itself: The same CDR3 also results from other DNA sequences found in this sample. This chain connects TRBV5-6 to TRBJ2-2; the D is unclear. This CDR3 has 13 amino acids. Germline values: CDR1 SGHDT, CDR2 YYEEEE. V gave up 2 bases and J gave up 4 bases, with 6 bases separating them. CDR3 amino acids: CASSFLGTGELFF. DNA for the CDR3: TGTGCCAGCAGCTTCCTAGGCACCGGGGAGCTGTTTTTT.

This clone was seen a handful of times. The chain has TRBV2 and TRBJ2-4; perhaps TRBD2 as D (5 bases). The CDR3 has 14 amino acids. V lost 5 bases and J lost 8, with 16 bases in between. Germline V gene lookup returns CDR1 SNHLY and CDR2 FYNNEI. The CDR3 region is CASSWAEAGDIQYF. CDR3 coding DNA: TGTGCCAGCAGTTGGGCGGAGGCTGGGGACATTCAGTACTTC.

CDR3 in amino acids: CASSLLQGSEQFF. DNA of the CDR3: TGTGCCAGCAGCTTGTTACAGGGGTCTGAGCAGTTCTTC. The chain uses TRBV5-6 and TRBJ2-1; 7 positions agree with TRBD1. The CDR3 totals 13 residues. The junction had 4 bases not matched to a gene; V was cut back by 1 base and J by 9 bases. Germline CDR1 and CDR2: SGHDT and YYEEEE.

This chain uses TRBV4-3 with TRBJ2-3, with TRBD2 identical over 7 bases. The CDR3 length is 14 residues. Germline V gene lookup returns CDR1 LGHNA and CDR2 YSLEER. The junction had 7 bases not matched to a gene; V was cut back by 4 bases and J by 6 bases. The CDR3 is CASSPGLVDDTQYF. The CDR3 region has the DNA TGCGCCAGCAGCCCCGGACTAGTCGACGATACGCAGTATTTT.

The rearrangement links TRBV6-5 to TRBJ1-5, with 8 bases fitting TRBD1. CDR3 length equals 15 residues. Germline CDR1 and CDR2: MNHEY and SVGAGI. The junction had 10 bases not matched to a gene; V was cut back by 5 bases and J by 7 bases. In DNA, the CDR3 is TGTGCCAGCAGTCCATCTGGACAGGGTCAACAGCCCCAGCATTTT. This translates into CASSPSGQGQQPQHF.

The rearrangement uses TRBV28 and TRBJ2-2, with D perhaps matching TRBD2 (7 bases). The CDR3 is 16 residues long. Trimming cost V 3 bases and J 4 bases, with 15 bases left between them. Germline lookup yields CDR1 MDHEN and CDR2 SYDVKM. The CDR3: CASSLWGGALTGELFF. CDR3 sequence (DNA): TGTGCCAGCAGTTTGTGGGGGGGCGCCCTCACCGGGGAGCTGTTTTTT.

V usage is TRBV28 and J usage is TRBJ2-3, with 9 nucleotides matching TRBD1. Germline V lookup: CDR1 MDHEN, CDR2 SYDVKM. This CDR3 region has 18 residues. After removal of 2 bases from V and 2 bases from J, the junction contained 11 bases not matched to a gene. The CDR3 nucleotides are TGTGCCAGCAGTTTACTGACCGGGACAGGGCCCTTCACAGATACGCAGTATTTT. Amino acid sequence: CASSLLTGTGPFTDTQYF.

For the CDR3, the DNA is TGTGCCAGCAGCTTTAGCGGGAGAAGCACCGGGGAGCTGTTTTTT. It translates to CASSFSGRSTGELFF. The chain employs TRBV7-6 and TRBJ2-2; TRBD2 matches at 9 bases. CDR1 and CDR2 (germline): SGHVS, FNYEAQ. V shed 3 bases and J 4 bases; nucleotides not matched to a gene: 3. CDR3 length: 15 amino acids.

V usage is TRBV7-9 and J usage is TRBJ2-1; D uncertain. This CDR3 spans 12 amino acids. The V end lost 5 bases, the J end lost 9 bases, and 11 bases lay between the germline ends. The germline gives CDR1 SEHNR, CDR2 FQNEAQ (reference sequence). The CDR3 DNA is TGTGCCAGCAGCCACAGACCGAGTGAGCAGTTCTTC. The encoded protein is CASSHRPSEQFF.

This chain links TRBV14 with TRBJ2-7, with D maybe TRBD1 (5 bases). Between the trimmed V and J ends, which lost 4 bases and 3 bases, there was a span of 10 bases. This CDR3 comprises 13 residues. The germline V gene has CDR1 SGHDN and CDR2 FVKESK. CDR3: CASSRRRDYEQYF. The CDR3 DNA follows: TGTGCCAGCAGCCGCCGCAGGGACTACGAGCAGTACTTC.

The J gene is TRBJ2-5, the V gene TRBV30; D is undetermined. This CDR3 has 16 residues. The germline V gene has CDR1 GTSNPN and CDR2 SVGIG (reference sequence). V was trimmed by 2 bases and J by 2 bases, leaving 18 bases between them. For the CDR3, the DNA is TGTGCCTGGAGTCTAGTGTCCTCAAACCTGCAAGAGACCCAGTACTTC. Amino acids: CAWSLVSSNLQETQYF.

The genes are TRBV18 and TRBJ2-5, with D tentatively TRBD1 (5 bases). The CDR3 runs to 16 residues. Germline V gene sequence: CDR1 KGHSH, CDR2 LQKENI. Trimming pared 3 bases from V and 2 bases from J, leaving 16 bases between. CDR3 amino acids: CASSPLEGVGQETQYF. The CDR3 DNA reads as TGTGCCAGCTCACCCTTGGAAGGGGTGGGTCAAGAGACCCAGTACTTC.

V is TRBV29-1 and J is TRBJ2-3; 10 nucleotides align to TRBD1. J was trimmed by 6 bases and V by 3 bases; bases with no gene match: 0. The V gene's germline CDR1 is SQVTM and CDR2 ANQGSEA. CDR3 size: 12 residues. The CDR3 sequence is CSVEGQGDTQYF. CDR3 nucleotide sequence: TGCAGCGTTGAGGGACAGGGGGATACGCAGTATTTT.

The chain links TRBV9 to TRBJ2-7; TRBD2 is a possible D gene (5 bases). CDR1 is SGDLS and CDR2 is YYNGEE in the germline V gene. The CDR3 totals 18 residues. V lost 1 base and J lost 0, with 20 bases in between. CDR3 sequence reads: CASSVPSLMQRHSYEQYF. The CDR3 DNA reads TGTGCCAGCAGCGTACCCTCCCTCATGCAGCGGCACTCCTACGAGCAGTACTTC.

The chain recombines TRBV7-9 with TRBJ2-7; 8 bases match TRBD2. Germline V gene lookup returns CDR1 SEHNR and CDR2 FQNEAQ (reference sequence). J gave up 5 bases and V 5 bases, and 8 bases lay outside the gene matches. The CDR3 runs to 14 residues. The CDR3 is CASSPPGGVHEQYF. CDR3 coding DNA: TGTGCCAGCAGCCCCCCCGGGGGGGTCCACGAGCAGTACTTC.

The chain uses TRBV28 and TRBJ2-1, with D unresolved. V gave up 3 bases and J gave up 0 bases, with 18 bases separating them. CDR1 is MDHEN and CDR2 is SYDVKM in the germline V gene. The CDR3 runs to 18 residues. CDR3 residues: CASSFGPTAASSYNEQFF. CDR3 in DNA: TGTGCCAGCAGTTTCGGCCCGACCGCAGCGTCCTCCTACAATGAGCAGTTCTTC.